This T cell receptor (beta chain) emerged from a study of cytomegalovirus exposure and HLA in healthy donors (dated by TCRdb to about 2017). In the study overall: An earlier analysis of under 600 of the donors reported about 290 Gb of sequence data and some 120 million unique TCR beta sequences from around 200 million T cells. On average, around 240,000 unique TCR beta nucleotide sequences were sequenced per donor among some 420 genotyped donors of the cohort, with 15% to 20% of those sequences being non-productive. The study used immunosequencing to profile the T cell repertoires of approximately 650 subjects and linked those repertoires to cytomegalovirus serostatus. To study patterns of TCR occurrence, a later analysis re-analyzed previously published TCR beta repertoires from under 750 donors and added high-resolution HLA genotyping. The genetic ancestry cluster associated with self-reported Caucasian donors included around four fifths of the 398 genotyped donors. A later genetic analysis used genome-wide SNP genotypes for about three fifths of the 666 donors, treating that subset as a discovery cohort. Four or five DR-DQ haplotypes were handled as single units for association and clustering, since linkage in the cohort was strong. Class I and class II HLA loci were covered by the typing at four-digit resolution. All discovery cohort repertoires had been generated using a single sequencing platform. The study combined high-throughput TCR immunosequencing, statistical association of individual TCRs with disease status, and machine learning to predict cytomegalovirus infection status. An earlier analysis of roughly 580 of the donors used high-throughput TCR beta sequencing to judge whether each TCR beta V gene segment behaved as functional or pseudogenic. An early release that covered roughly 600 HLA-typed donors contained 250 to 350 gigabases of sequencing data and 80 million or so unique TCR sequences. The study aimed to test whether signatures of past pathogen exposure could be identified by cataloging public T cell receptors. The later analysis used no new phenotypic data to find candidate immune exposures, relying instead on TCR beta sequences and their occurrence across donors. Besides the first cohort of approximately 710 subjects, a separate validation cohort made up of over a hundred different subjects was used. Typing coverage varied by locus: about 620-630 donors for A, B, C, DRB1 and DQB1; more than 500 for DQA1; around 610 for DPA1; roughly 450 for DPB1. Donor age, sex, ethnicity and CMV serostatus were compiled together with the repertoire data.

The germline V gene supplies CDR1 MNHEY and CDR2 SVGAGI. V and J are truncated by 2 bases and 2 bases respectively, leaving an intervening sequence of 6 bases. Spanning cysteine to phenylalanine, the CDR3 consists of 13 amino acids. Only the CDR3 part of the read is kept: 39 bases, read in frame from the first base. With respect to this clone: The clone's antigen remains unknown. Base qualities are not at hand, and no much larger clone is one base apart.

Receptor libraries were prepared by the immunoSEQ multiplex PCR assay. For the multiplex PCR, a mixture combining 60 forward primers for TCR Vbeta segments and 13 reverse primers for TCR Jbeta segments was used. The CDR3 region of rearranged TCR beta genes was amplified from genomic DNA with a multiplex PCR assay. On the Illumina HiSeq System, the amplified TCR beta libraries were sequenced as 87-base-pair reads. In the paper's pipeline: Across the 500 to 850 repertoires, a later analysis counted tens of millions of unique TCR beta chains, around 11 million of which were shared by at least two donors. Raw reads were error-corrected and collapsed into unique sequences by a nearest-neighbor algorithm in which closely related sequences were merged to remove PCR and sequencing errors. To assign V, D and J gene segments, CDR3 sequences were aligned to IMGT reference sequences. For a sequence to be retained, at least a six-nucleotide match to both a V gene segment and a J gene segment was required. Rearrangements were classified as productive when the CDR3 lacked stop codons and remained in frame with V and J, and all other rearrangements were classified as non-productive. Following IMGT convention, CDR3 was defined as the stretch from the second conserved V-encoded cysteine to the conserved J-encoded phenylalanine. The earlier analysis of some 600 of the donors excluded sequences that lacked an unambiguous match to a single V gene segment. An earlier analysis of some 500 of the donors classified V segments as functional when productive rearrangements were above 56.7% and as segregating when the standard deviation between donors was above 5%. A statistical classification framework was built to diagnose cytomegalovirus status from the catalog of TCR beta chain sequences. A later analysis assigned V and J genes by comparing TCR nucleotide sequences with IMGT/GENE-DB human TR gene sequences. A later analysis assigned CDR3 sequences and most-parsimonious VDJ recombination scenarios with the TCRdist pipeline. In a later analysis, each TCR beta chain was defined by its CDR3 amino acid sequence together with its V-gene family, and reads without a unique V-gene family were excluded. In a later analysis, a few hundred highly shared, low-generation-probability nucleotide sequences were removed to address suspected cross-contamination and a sequencing artifact. For each public chain, a later analysis derived a clonal expansion index from normalized ranks of inferred template counts within each repertoire. A later analysis computed generation probabilities with a VDJ recombination model fitted to out-of-frame rearrangements, and checked the results against IGoR. A later analysis scored TCR-TCR, TCR-HLA and TCR-CMV co-occurrence with hypergeometric tests, applying a repertoire-size bias correction to TCR pairs. False discovery rates were estimated in a later analysis by permuting HLA or CMV assignments 20 times. In a later analysis, co-occurring TCRs were grouped using DBSCAN, with TCRdist sequence similarity added in when clustering inside HLA-allele-positive subsets. For co-occurrence clustering, repertoires with fewer than 30,000 or more than 120,000 public chains were excluded, along with roughly 5 repertoires with anomalous nucleotide sharing. This immuneACCESS table, as held by TCRdb, lists in-frame sequences with V and J called but not all clones. Of the missing ones, under half trace to an unresolved V gene in checked studies; the others have no known cause. The V and J calls and the clone size are those of that table, but D and trimming were determined from the DNA. The sample table shows around 130,000 clones, and just over 70% are seen once. The ten most abundant clones make up under 3% of the sample.

On the study overall, not on this receptor specifically: Because some donors lacked HLA typing at each locus, the association tests relied only on the typed subset. Some IMGT-functional V segments, including TRBV6-2 and TRBV6-3, could not be distinguished by the 87-base-pair reads and were therefore excluded. It was suggested by the authors that the approach could potentially be generalized to other disease states and immunological phenotypes. Linkage disequilibrium might explain the correlated functional status among segregating V segments, but an unknown experimental factor could not be ruled out. CMV serostatus was the only immune exposure information available for the cohort. In a later analysis, HLA-associated TCR beta chains were found to be more clonally expanded and to have lower generation probabilities than equally common non-associated chains. An earlier analysis of around 500 of the donors showed that most TCR beta V segments appeared in productive rearrangements either about 87% or about 30% of the time, which broadly matched IMGT annotations. Across donors, most TCR sequences were observed very rarely, whereas some public TCRs were present in many individuals. A further reported finding was that TCR beta sequences accurately predicted the HLA-A and HLA-B alleles for most subjects in the first cohort. Most CMV-associated TCR beta chains appeared to be HLA-restricted in a later analysis, and the HLA associations seemed to be driven largely by CMV exposure. According to a later genetic analysis, donors in an Asian-associated ancestry cluster had fewer N-insertions in productive TCRs than the approximately 710-donor mean. Only TCR beta chains were sequenced in this cohort, and the absence of alpha or paired-chain data limited detectable features. According to a later analysis, parvovirus B19, influenza, CMV and Epstein-Barr virus appeared linked to several top co-occurrence clusters. The study gave a list of more than 150 TCR beta chains associated with cytomegalovirus. Assigning TCR associations to individual alleles was difficult when HLA alleles, especially DR and DQ, strongly co-occurred. A few of the identified cytomegalovirus-associated TCR beta chains were confirmed in vitro to be specific for cytomegalovirus antigens. In both the original and validation cohorts, the classifier was reported to diagnose cytomegalovirus status with high specificity and sensitivity. Because counts were too low, 15 to 20 rarely observed V segments, including chromosome 9 orphons, were excluded from the earlier analysis of some 590 of the donors. Roughly uniform sequencing depth across donors was assumed in presence/absence analyses, although this assumption may not hold. At a false discovery rate of 0.05, a later analysis linked around 17,000 TCR beta sequences to specific HLA alleles. In a later genetic analysis, a missense DCLRE1C variant was associated with V-gene and J-gene trimming of TCR beta chains, and the association was replicated in an independent cohort. In a later analysis, TCR association rates were found to vary across HLA loci, with the most associated TCRs seen for DRB1 alleles and the fewest for HLA-C alleles. The sequencing pipeline was judged likely to have produced a cluster of highly shared sequence variants as a technical artifact.

The cohort was made up of approximately 670 healthy bone marrow donors. At the time of sampling, every cohort member was nominally healthy, though immune exposures that went unrecorded were likely present. The donor was CMV seropositive and belonged to the group of 250 to 300 seropositive cohort members. A peripheral blood sample was provided by each donor, and peripheral blood mononuclear cells were used for TCR beta sequencing. The Qiagen DNeasy Blood Extraction Kit was used to extract genomic DNA from the blood cell samples. This receptor chain uses TRBV6-5 and TRBJ1-2; confidence is insufficient to name the D gene. The sequenced material came from PBMCs. The receptor was isolated from a woman aged 60-75 years in good health and CMV-seropositive. The DNA reads as follows: TGTGCCAGCAGTTACGGGCAGAACTATGGCTACACCTTC. This codes for CASSYGQNYGYTF.